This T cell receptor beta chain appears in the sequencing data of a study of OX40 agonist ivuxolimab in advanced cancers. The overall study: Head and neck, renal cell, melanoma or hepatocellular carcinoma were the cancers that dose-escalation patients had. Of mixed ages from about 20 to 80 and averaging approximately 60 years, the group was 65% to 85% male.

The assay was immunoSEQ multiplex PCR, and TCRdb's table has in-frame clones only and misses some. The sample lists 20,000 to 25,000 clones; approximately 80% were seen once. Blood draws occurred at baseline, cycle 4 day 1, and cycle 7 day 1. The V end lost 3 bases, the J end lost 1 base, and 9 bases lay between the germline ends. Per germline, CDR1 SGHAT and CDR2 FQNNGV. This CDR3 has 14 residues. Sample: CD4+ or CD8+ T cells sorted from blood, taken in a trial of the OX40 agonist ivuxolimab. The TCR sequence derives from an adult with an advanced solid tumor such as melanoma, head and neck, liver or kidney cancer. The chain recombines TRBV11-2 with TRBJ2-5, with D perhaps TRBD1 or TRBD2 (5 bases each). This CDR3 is CASSFPGLQETQYF. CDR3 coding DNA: TGTGCCAGCAGCTTCCCGGGGCTCCAAGAGACCCAGTACTTC. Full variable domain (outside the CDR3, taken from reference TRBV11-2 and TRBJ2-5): EAGVAQSPRYKIIEKRQSVAFWCNPISGHATLYWYQQILGQGPKLLIQFQNNGVVDDSQLPKDRFSAERLKGVDSTLKIQPAKLEDSAVYLCASSFPGLQETQYFGPGTRLLVL.